These T cell receptor beta chains were read from a single sample in a study of cytomegalovirus exposure and HLA in healthy donors. The table came from immunoSEQ multiplex PCR; TCRdb's copy has only in-frame clones and leaves some out. The table records around 190,000 clones, about 80% of them present only once. Sequencing input: PBMCs. The receptors originated from a man in his forties in good health and CMV-seropositive. Both conserved end residues are part of each CDR3. D genes are given only for firm matches. Size tells how often a clone was seen (once, few, many) or the class of an expanded clone, and some rows leave it out.

>TRBD1|TRBV10-3|-|TRBJ2-3|13
TGTGCCTCTAGACAGGGGGTCGCAGATACGCAGTATTTT
CASRQGVADTQYF
>TRBD1|TRBV9|-|TRBJ1-1|16
TGTGCCAGCAGCGTAGTTGGGACAGGGGTCGGCACTGAAGCTTTCTTT
CASSVVGTGVGTEAFF
>TRBD2|TRBV10-2|-|TRBJ2-1|15
TGCGCCAGCAGTGGACTAGCGGGGGGCCGGGGTGAGCAGTTCTTC
CASSGLAGGRGEQFF
>TRBD2|TRBV5-4|-|TRBJ2-5|16
TGTGCCAGCAGCTCGCCGGGGAGGGGCGGACAAGAGACCCAGTACTTC
CASSSPGRGGQETQYF
>-|TRBV5-4|few|TRBJ1-2|12
TGTGCCAGCAGCTATGATCCGCTAGGCTACACCTTC
CASSYDPLGYTF
>TRBD1|TRBV10-3|-|TRBJ1-1|15
TGTGCCATCAGTGCAGGACAGGGGGCCTGGACTGAAGCTTTCTTT
CAISAGQGAWTEAFF
>-|TRBV6-1|-|TRBJ2-3|12
TGTGCCAGCAGATACAGTACAGATACGCAGTATTTT
CASRYSTDTQYF
>TRBD2|TRBV6-5|-|TRBJ2-1|15
TGTGCCAGCAGTGCGGGACTAGCGGGGCTTAATGAGCAGTTCTTC
CASSAGLAGLNEQFF
>-|TRBV5-1|-|TRBJ2-2|15
TGCGCCAGCAGCTTGCAGGTTTCGAACACCGGGGAGCTGTTTTTT
CASSLQVSNTGELFF
>TRBD2|TRBV6-4|-|TRBJ2-1|15
TGTGCCAGCAGTGCGACTAGCGGGGAAGGGGATGAGCAGTTCTTC
CASSATSGEGDEQFF
>TRBD2|TRBV6-1|-|TRBJ2-7|14
TGTGCCAGCAGCGTCGGGACTAGGGACTACGAGCAGTACTTC
CASSVGTRDYEQYF
>TRBD1|TRBV5-1|-|TRBJ1-2|13
TGTGCCAGCAGGTCGACAGGGAGTTATGGCTACACCTTC
CASRSTGSYGYTF
>TRBD2|TRBV7-3|-|TRBJ2-3|16
TGTGCCAGCAGCTCGGGACTAGCGGGAAAAGCAGATACGCAGTATTTT
CASSSGLAGKADTQYF
>-|TRBV28|-|TRBJ2-7|14
TGTGCCAGCAGTCAGGCGAGTCTGGCCTACGAGCAGTACTTC
CASSQASLAYEQYF
>TRBD2|TRBV14|-|TRBJ2-1|19
TGTGCCAGCAGCGCCCATTGGGCTAGCGGGACGAGCTCCTACAATGAGCAGTTCTTC
CASSAHWASGTSSYNEQFF
>-|TRBV10-3|-|TRBJ1-1|11
TGTGCCATCAGGACAGGACCTGAAGCTTTCTTT
CAIRTGPEAFF
>-|TRBV7-9|-|TRBJ1-2|12
TGTGCCAGCAGCTTGATAGACTATGGCTACACCTTC
CASSLIDYGYTF
>-|TRBV11-3|few|TRBJ2-7|14
TGTGCCAGCAGCCCCTCTTCCAGGTCCTACGAGCAGTACTTC
CASSPSSRSYEQYF
>-|TRBV27|few|TRBJ2-3|15
TGTGCCAGCAGTTTGGCTAGAACTAGCACAGATACGCAGTATTTT
CASSLARTSTDTQYF
>TRBD2|TRBV18|-|TRBJ2-3|16
TGTGCCAGCTCACCCTTAGCGGGAGCTAGCACAGATACGCAGTATTTT
CASSPLAGASTDTQYF
>-|TRBV30|-|TRBJ2-7|11
TGTGCCTGGAGTGGAGGCGGGGAGCAGTACTTC
CAWSGGGEQYF
>TRBD1|TRBV6-1|-|TRBJ1-1|14
TGTGCCAGCAGTCCAGGGGGCTGGGGGACTGAAGCTTTCTTT
CASSPGGWGTEAFF
>TRBD1|TRBV6-1|once|TRBJ1-4|14
TGTGCCAGCAGTACAGGGGCAACTAATGAAAAACTGTTTTTT
CASSTGATNEKLFF
>-|TRBV7-2|-|TRBJ1-1|14
TGTGCCAGCAGCTTAGGGGGACACTACACTGAAGCTTTCTTT
CASSLGGHYTEAFF